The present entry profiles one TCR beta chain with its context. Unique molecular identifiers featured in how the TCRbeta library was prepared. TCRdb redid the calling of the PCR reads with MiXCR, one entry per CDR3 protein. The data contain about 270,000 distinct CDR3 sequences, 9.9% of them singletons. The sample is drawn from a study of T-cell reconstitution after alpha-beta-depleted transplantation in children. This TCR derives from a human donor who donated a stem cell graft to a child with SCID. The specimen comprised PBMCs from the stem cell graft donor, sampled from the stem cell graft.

As DNA, the CDR3 is TGTGCCAGCAGCGCCCGTTGGGGGGTTAGCACCGGGGAGCTGTTTTTT. This sequence encodes CASSARWGVSTGELFF. V usage is TRBV9 and J usage is TRBJ2-2, with D possibly matching TRBD2 (6 bases). V shed 3 bases and J shed 4 bases, with 16 bases lying between them. Germline lookup yields CDR1 SGDLS and CDR2 YYNGEE. The CDR3 contains 16 residues. Complete variable domain (other parts from reference TRBV9 and TRBJ2-2): DSGVTQTPKHLITATGQRVTLRCSPRSGDLSVYWYQQSLDQGLQFLIQYYNGEERAKGNILERFSAQQFPDLHSELNLSSLELGDSALYFCASSARWGVSTGELFFGEGSRLTVL.